This TCR beta chain was documented in a study of blood T cell repertoires in COVID-19. The overall study: From the United States, Italy and Spain came samples of acute and convalescent COVID-19.

Germline-derived CDR1 and CDR2 are SGHRS and YFSETQ. This CDR3 has 16 residues. V was pared by 4 bases and J by 4 bases, with 20 bases between. Per the original data handling: Nucleated cell counts were estimated from reference gene primer amplification. Using immunoSEQ multiplex PCR, the repertoire was profiled, and TCRdb retains in-frame clones only, with some absent. The DNA was the basis for D and trimming; V, J and clone size are from that table. The sample holds over 250,000 clones, approximately 89% seen once. Specimen: PBMCs or T cells enriched from blood (not recorded which). V gene TRBV5-1 combines with J gene TRBJ1-2; a possible D gene is TRBD1 (5 bases). The receptor was isolated from a woman aged 60-75 years who had recovered from COVID-19. The DNA for the CDR3 is TGCGCCAGCAGCATGGGTTTTTTGACAGATTTCTATGGCTACACCTTC. It yields the protein CASSMGFLTDFYGYTF.